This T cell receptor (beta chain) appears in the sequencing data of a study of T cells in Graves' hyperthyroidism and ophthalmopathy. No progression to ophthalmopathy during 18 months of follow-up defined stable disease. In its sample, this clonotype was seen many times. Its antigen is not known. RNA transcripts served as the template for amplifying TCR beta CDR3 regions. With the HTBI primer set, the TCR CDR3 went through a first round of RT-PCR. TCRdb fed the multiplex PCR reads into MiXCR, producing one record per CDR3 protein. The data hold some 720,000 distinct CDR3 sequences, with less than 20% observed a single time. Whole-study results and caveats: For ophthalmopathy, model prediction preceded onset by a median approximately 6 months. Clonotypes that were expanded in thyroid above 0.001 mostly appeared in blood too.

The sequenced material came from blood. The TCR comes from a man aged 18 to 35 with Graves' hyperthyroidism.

The CDR3, as DNA: TGTGCCAGCAGTGCCAACCTTGGCGAAGAGACCCAGTACTTC. Its protein product is CASSANLGEETQYF. The chain joins TRBV2 to TRBJ2-5; no clear D. Germline values: CDR1 SNHLY, CDR2 FYNNEI. CDR3 length: 14 residues. With 4 bases removed from V and 3 bases from J, the gap between germline ends came to 12 bases.